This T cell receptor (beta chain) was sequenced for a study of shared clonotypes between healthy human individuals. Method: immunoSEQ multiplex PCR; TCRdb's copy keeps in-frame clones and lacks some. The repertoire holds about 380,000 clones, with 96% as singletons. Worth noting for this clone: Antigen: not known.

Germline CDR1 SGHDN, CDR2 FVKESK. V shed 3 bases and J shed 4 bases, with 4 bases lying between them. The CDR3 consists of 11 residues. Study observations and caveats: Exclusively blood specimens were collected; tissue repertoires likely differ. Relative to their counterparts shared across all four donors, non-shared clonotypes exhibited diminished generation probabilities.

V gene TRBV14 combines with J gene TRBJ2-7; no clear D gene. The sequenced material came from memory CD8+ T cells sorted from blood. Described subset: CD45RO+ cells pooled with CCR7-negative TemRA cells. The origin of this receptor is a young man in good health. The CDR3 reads CASSHYYEQYF. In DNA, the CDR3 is TGTGCCAGCAGCCATTATTACGAGCAGTACTTC.